Listed below are T cell receptor beta chains from one sample, sequenced in a study of vaccination and CD4 T cells after COVID-19. These receptors' antigens are unknown. TCRdb passed the PCR reads through MiXCR, listing each CDR3 protein once. The data hold several thousand distinct CDR3 sequences, with around 46% observed a single time. Sequencing was performed on CD4+ T cells from blood, cultured in vitro. The receptors come from a human donor in good health. Both conserved end residues are part of each CDR3. D genes are given only for firm matches. Clone size, where shown, is once, few, many, or a class for clones that have expanded.

CDR3 length	clone size	D gene	V gene	J gene	CDR3 DNA	CDR3 protein
12	few	NA	TRBV20-1	TRBJ1-1	TGCAGTGCTCCGGCCCAGTACACTGAAGCTTTCTTT	CSAPAQYTEAFF
16	NA	TRBD1	TRBV15	TRBJ1-3	TGTGCCACCAGCAAACACTCGGACAGGAATAGAAACACCATATATTTT	CATSKHSDRNRNTIYF
15	few	NA	TRBV28	TRBJ1-5	TGTGCCAGCAGTCCCGGGGGGGTGGGTAATCAGCCCCAGCATTTT	CASSPGGVGNQPQHF
13	NA	NA	TRBV6-2/TRBV6-3	TRBJ2-7	TGTGCCAGCAGTTACTACGGACTGGACGAGCAGTACTTC	CASSYYGLDEQYF
13	NA	NA	TRBV27	TRBJ1-2	TGTGCCAGCTCACAGCAGGGCGAGCATGGCTACACCTTC	CASSQQGEHGYTF
12	NA	NA	TRBV7-2	TRBJ2-3	TGTGCCAGCAGCTTGCGTCGGCATACGCAGTATTTT	CASSLRRHTQYF
13	NA	NA	TRBV20-1	TRBJ1-5	TGCAGTGCCGTAAGGGCGGGCAATCAGCCCCAGCATTTT	CSAVRAGNQPQHF
14	NA	NA	TRBV7-8	TRBJ2-7	TGTGCCAGCAGCTCTACTAGGATAGGCTACGAGCAGTACTTC	CASSSTRIGYEQYF
17	few	TRBD1	TRBV7-2	TRBJ2-5	TGTGCCAGCAGCTTGGGGACCCCGGGACAGGGGTTTAAGACCCAGTACTTC	CASSLGTPGQGFKTQYF
14	NA	NA	TRBV7-9	TRBJ1-6	TGTGCCAGCAGCCCGACAGAAAATAATTCACCCCTCCACTTT	CASSPTENNSPLHF
14	NA	TRBD1	TRBV6-2/TRBV6-3	TRBJ1-1	TGTGCCAGCAGTTATCCGGGACAGGGGCCTGAAGCTTTCTTT	CASSYPGQGPEAFF
12	NA	TRBD2	TRBV20-1	TRBJ2-7	TGCAGTGCGGCCAGCGGGATATACGAGCAGTACTTC	CSAASGIYEQYF
14	few	NA	TRBV19	TRBJ1-1	TGTGCCAGTAGTATGAGTGCCACAAACACTGAAGCTTTCTTT	CASSMSATNTEAFF